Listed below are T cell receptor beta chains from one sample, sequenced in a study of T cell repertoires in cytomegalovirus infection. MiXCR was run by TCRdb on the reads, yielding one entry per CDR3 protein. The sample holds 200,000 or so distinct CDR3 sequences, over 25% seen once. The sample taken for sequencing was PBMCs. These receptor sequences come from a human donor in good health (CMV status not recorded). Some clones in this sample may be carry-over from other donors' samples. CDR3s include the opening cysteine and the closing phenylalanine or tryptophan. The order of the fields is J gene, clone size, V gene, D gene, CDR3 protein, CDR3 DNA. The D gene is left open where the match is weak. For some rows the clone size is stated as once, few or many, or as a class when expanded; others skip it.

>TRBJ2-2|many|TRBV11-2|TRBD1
CASSPTTGVTGELFF
TGTGCCAGCAGCCCGACGACAGGGGTGACCGGGGAGCTGTTTTTT
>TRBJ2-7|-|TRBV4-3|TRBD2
CASSQDIAGGYEQYF
TGCGCCAGCAGCCAAGATATAGCGGGGGGCTACGAGCAGTACTTC
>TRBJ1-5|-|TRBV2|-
CASSSPGSPQHF
TGTGCCAGCAGTTCCCCCGGGTCGCCCCAGCATTTT
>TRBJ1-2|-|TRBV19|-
CASSLEAAYGYTF
TGTGCCAGTAGTCTCGAGGCAGCCTATGGCTACACCTTC
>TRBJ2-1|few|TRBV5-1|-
CASSQTMHNEQFF
TGCGCCAGCAGCCAGACGATGCACAATGAGCAGTTCTTC
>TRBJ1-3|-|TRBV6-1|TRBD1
CASSASRTGAGNTIYF
TGTGCCAGCAGTGCCTCGAGGACAGGCGCTGGAAACACCATATATTTT
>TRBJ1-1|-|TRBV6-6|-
CASDSRIVVSEAFF
TGTGCCAGCGATTCGCGGATTGTTGTATCTGAAGCTTTCTTT
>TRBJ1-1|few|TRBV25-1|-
CASSDGSTEAFF
TGTGCCAGCAGTGACGGGAGCACTGAAGCTTTCTTT
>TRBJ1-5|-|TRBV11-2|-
CASSPDGSNQPQHF
TGTGCCAGCAGCCCAGACGGAAGCAATCAGCCCCAGCATTTT
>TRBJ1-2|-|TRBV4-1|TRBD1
CASSPYTGQPRRSGYTF
TGCGCCAGCAGCCCCTACACGGGACAGCCGAGGAGGAGTGGCTACACCTTC
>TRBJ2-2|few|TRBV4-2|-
CASSQDQNTGELFF
TGTGCCAGCAGCCAAGACCAAAACACCGGGGAGCTGTTTTTT
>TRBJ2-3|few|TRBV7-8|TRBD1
CASSNRDRVLDTQYF
TGTGCCAGCAGCAACCGGGACAGGGTGTTGGATACGCAGTATTTT
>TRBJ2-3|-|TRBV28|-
CASLQGSRTDTQYF
TGTGCCAGCCTCCAGGGTTCTCGCACAGATACGCAGTATTTT
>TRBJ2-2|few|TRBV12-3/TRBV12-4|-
CASSFRVRAVGGELFF
TGTGCCAGCAGTTTTCGAGTCAGGGCGGTCGGCGGGGAGCTGTTTTTT
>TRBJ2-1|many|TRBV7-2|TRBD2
CASSLAMMFESGGVGLEQFF
TGTGCCAGCAGCTTAGCGATGATGTTTGAGAGCGGGGGGGTTGGTCTTGAGCAGTTCTTC
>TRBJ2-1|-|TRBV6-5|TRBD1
CASSSDRDGEQFF
TGTGCCAGCAGTTCGGACAGGGACGGTGAGCAGTTCTTC
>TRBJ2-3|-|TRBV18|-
CASSPRPCGAGTDTQYF
TGTGCCAGCTCACCACGCCCGTGCGGGGCGGGAACAGATACGCAGTATTTT
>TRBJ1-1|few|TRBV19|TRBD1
CASSVLDREAFF
TGTGCCAGTAGTGTGTTGGACAGGGAAGCTTTCTTT
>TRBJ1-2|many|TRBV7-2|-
CASSPGLVNYGYTF
TGTGCCAGCAGCCCCGGGCTGGTTAACTATGGCTACACCTTC
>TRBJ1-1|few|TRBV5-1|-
CASSSRTERTEAFF
TGCGCCAGCAGCTCCCGGACAGAACGAACTGAAGCTTTCTTT
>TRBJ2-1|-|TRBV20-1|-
CSALYPRPSYNEQFF
TGCAGTGCTCTTTATCCGCGACCGTCCTACAATGAGCAGTTCTTC
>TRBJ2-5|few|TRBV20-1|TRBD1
CSLLTGGLGETQYF
TGCAGCCTACTGACAGGGGGCCTTGGAGAGACCCAGTACTTC
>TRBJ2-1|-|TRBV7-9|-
CASSSGYRGEQFF
TGTGCCAGCAGCTCGGGGTACCGGGGTGAGCAGTTCTTC
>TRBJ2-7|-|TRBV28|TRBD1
CASSGNRGNYEQYF
TGTGCCAGCAGTGGGAACAGGGGTAACTACGAGCAGTACTTC
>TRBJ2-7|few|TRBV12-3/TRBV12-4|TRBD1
CASTPGTASSYEQYF
TGTGCCAGCACTCCTGGGACAGCGAGCTCCTACGAGCAGTACTTC
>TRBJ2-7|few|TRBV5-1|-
CASSLEEGFYEQYF
TGCGCCAGCAGCTTGGAAGAGGGGTTCTACGAGCAGTACTTC
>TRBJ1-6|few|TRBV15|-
CATSRDVEYQDNSPLHF
TGTGCCACCAGCAGAGATGTGGAGTACCAAGATAATTCACCCCTCCACTTT
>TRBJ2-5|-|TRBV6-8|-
CASSYERGDTIQETQYF
TGTGCCAGCAGTTACGAACGGGGAGACACTATTCAAGAGACCCAGTACTTC
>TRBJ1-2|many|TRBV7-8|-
CASSRTGPRGYTF
TGTGCCAGCAGCCGTACAGGGCCGCGTGGCTACACCTTC
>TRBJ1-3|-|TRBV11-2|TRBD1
CASRRDRDSVGNTIYF
TGTGCCAGCCGCCGGGACCGGGACAGTGTCGGAAACACCATATATTTT
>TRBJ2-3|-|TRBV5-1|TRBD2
CASSSTGLAGSTDTQYF
TGCGCCAGCAGCTCGACCGGACTAGCGGGAAGCACAGATACGCAGTATTTT
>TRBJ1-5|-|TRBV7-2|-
CASSPGERDQPQHF
TGTGCCAGCAGCCCAGGGGAACGGGATCAGCCCCAGCATTTT
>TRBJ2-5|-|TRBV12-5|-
CASGLTNRAETQYF
TGTGCTAGTGGTTTGACTAACAGGGCGGAGACCCAGTACTTC
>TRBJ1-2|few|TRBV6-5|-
CASCQGPRSGYTF
TGTGCCAGCTGCCAGGGCCCTAGGTCTGGCTACACCTTC
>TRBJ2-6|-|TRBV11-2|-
CASIPSYHSGANVLTF
TGTGCCAGCATCCCTTCTTATCACTCTGGGGCCAACGTCCTGACTTTC
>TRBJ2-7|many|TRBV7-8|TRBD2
CASSPLAGGLYEQYF
TGTGCCAGCAGCCCGCTAGCGGGGGGGCTTTACGAGCAGTACTTC
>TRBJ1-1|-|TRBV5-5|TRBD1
CASSAGTGDMNTEAFF
TGTGCCAGCAGCGCAGGGACAGGAGATATGAACACTGAAGCTTTCTTT
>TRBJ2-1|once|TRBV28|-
CASSPPGSRYNEQFF
TGTGCCAGCAGTCCCCCGGGAAGTCGCTACAATGAGCAGTTCTTC
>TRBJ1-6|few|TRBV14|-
CASSQDTRDSLHF
TGTGCCAGCAGCCAAGACACGAGGGATTCCCTCCACTTT
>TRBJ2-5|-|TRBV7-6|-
CASSSGTGRETQYF
TGTGCCAGCAGCTCCGGGACCGGGAGAGAGACCCAGTACTTC